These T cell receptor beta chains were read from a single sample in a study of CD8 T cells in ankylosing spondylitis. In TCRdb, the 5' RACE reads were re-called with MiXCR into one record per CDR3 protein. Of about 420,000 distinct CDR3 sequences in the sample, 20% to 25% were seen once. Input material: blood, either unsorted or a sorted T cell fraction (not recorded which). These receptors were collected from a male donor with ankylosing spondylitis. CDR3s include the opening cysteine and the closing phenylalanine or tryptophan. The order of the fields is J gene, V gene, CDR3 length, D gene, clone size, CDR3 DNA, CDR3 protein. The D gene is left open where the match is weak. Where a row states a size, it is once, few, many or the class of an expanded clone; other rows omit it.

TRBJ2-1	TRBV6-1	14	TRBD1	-	TGTGCCAGCAGCCGGGACAGGGGGGAGAATGAGCAGTTCTTC	CASSRDRGENEQFF
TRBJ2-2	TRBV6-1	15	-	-	TGTGCCAGCAGCACCCACGGGGGCGACACCGGGGAGCTGTTTTTT	CASSTHGGDTGELFF
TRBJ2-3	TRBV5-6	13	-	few	TGTGCCAGCAGCTTGCGTGCTACAGATACGCAGTATTTT	CASSLRATDTQYF
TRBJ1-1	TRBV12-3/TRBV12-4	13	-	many	TGTGCCAGCAGTTTTTTTCAACAGAGTGAAGCTTTCTTT	CASSFFQQSEAFF
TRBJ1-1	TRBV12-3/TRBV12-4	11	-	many	TGTGCCAGCAGTACAACCACTGAAGCTTTCTTT	CASSTTTEAFF
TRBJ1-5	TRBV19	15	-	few	TGTGCCAGTAGTATATCGGCAGATAGCAATCAGCCCCAGCATTTT	CASSISADSNQPQHF
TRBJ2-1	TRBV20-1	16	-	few	TGCAGTTGCCTCTTAGCGCGTTCGGCCTCAGGGAATGAGCAGTTCTTC	CSCLLARSASGNEQFF
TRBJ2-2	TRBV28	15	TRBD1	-	TGTGCCAGCAGTCCAGCGGGACAGGGCTTCGGGGAGCTGTTTTTT	CASSPAGQGFGELFF
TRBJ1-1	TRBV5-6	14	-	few	TGTGCCAGCAGCTTCTTAGACTACTCCACTGAAGCTTTCTTT	CASSFLDYSTEAFF
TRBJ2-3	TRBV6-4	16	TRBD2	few	TGTGCCAGCAGAGGCTTTAGCGGGAGTGACACAGATACGCAGTATTTT	CASRGFSGSDTDTQYF
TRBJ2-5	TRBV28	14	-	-	TGTGCCAGCAGCCTCGGGACATTCCAAGAGACCCAGTACTTC	CASSLGTFQETQYF
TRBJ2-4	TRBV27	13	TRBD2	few	TGTGCCAGCAGTTGGGGGGAGGGGTTCGTTCAGTACTTC	CASSWGEGFVQYF
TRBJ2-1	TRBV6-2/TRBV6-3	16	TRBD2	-	TGTGCCAGCAGTTACTCTGGCGGGAGACGGGGCAATGAGCAGTTCTTC	CASSYSGGRRGNEQFF
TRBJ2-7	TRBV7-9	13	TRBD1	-	TGTGCCAGCAGCCCCGGACAGGGGGATGAGCAGTACTTC	CASSPGQGDEQYF
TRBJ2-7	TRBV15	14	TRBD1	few	TGTGCCACCAGCAGGGACAGGGGCAACTACGAGCAGTACTTC	CATSRDRGNYEQYF
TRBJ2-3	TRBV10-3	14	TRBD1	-	TGTGCCATCAGTGTAAACAGGGGTCCAGATACGCAGTATTTT	CAISVNRGPDTQYF
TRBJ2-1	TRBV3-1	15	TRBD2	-	TGTGCCAGCAGCCAACCCGGGAGGAAGTACAATGAGCAGTTCTTC	CASSQPGRKYNEQFF
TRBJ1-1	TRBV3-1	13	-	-	TGTGCCAGCAGCCAAGAAGGGCGCACTGAAGCTTTCTTT	CASSQEGRTEAFF
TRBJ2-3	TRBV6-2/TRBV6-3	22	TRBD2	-	TGTGCCAGCAGTTACGGCCCTCGGGGTAGCGGGAGGGCCGGGAGGGGGGCAGATACGCAGTATTTT	CASSYGPRGSGRAGRGADTQYF
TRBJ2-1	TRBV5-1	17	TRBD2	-	TGCGCCAGCAGCTTGGTTCCTAGCGGGAGTTCCTACAATGAGCAGTTCTTC	CASSLVPSGSSYNEQFF
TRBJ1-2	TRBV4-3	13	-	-	TGCGCCAGCAGCCAAGATTTGAGGGAGGGCTACACCTTC	CASSQDLREGYTF
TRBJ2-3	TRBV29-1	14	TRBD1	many	TGCAGCGTTGAGGCCAGGGGGCGCACAGATACGCAGTATTTT	CSVEARGRTDTQYF
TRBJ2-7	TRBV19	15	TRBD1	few	TGTGCCAGTAGTCCTCGACAGGGGGCAGGGTACGAGCAGTACTTC	CASSPRQGAGYEQYF
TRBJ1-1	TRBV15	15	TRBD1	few	TGTGCCACCAGCAGACTACACCGGACAGGGGCGGTAGCTTTCTTT	CATSRLHRTGAVAFF
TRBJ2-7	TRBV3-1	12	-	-	TGTGCCAGCAGCCACAATAGGGGCGAGCAGTACTTC	CASSHNRGEQYF
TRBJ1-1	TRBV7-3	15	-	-	TGTGCCAGCAGCTTCAACGGCGGTGGAATCACTGAAGCTTTCTTT	CASSFNGGGITEAFF
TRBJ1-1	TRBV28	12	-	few	TGTGCCAGCGATAGAACGGGCGGCGGAGCTTTCTTT	CASDRTGGGAFF
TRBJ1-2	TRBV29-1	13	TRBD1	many	TGCAGCGTCTACAGGGGGCGTAACTATGGCTACACCTTC	CSVYRGRNYGYTF
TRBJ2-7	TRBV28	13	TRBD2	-	TGTGCCAGCAGAGCTAGCGGGAGCTACGAGCAGTACTTC	CASRASGSYEQYF
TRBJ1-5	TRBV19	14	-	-	TGTGCCAGTAGGCAGGGGTATAGCAATCAGCCCCAGCATTTT	CASRQGYSNQPQHF
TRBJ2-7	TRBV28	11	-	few	TGTGCCAGCAGTTTCCAATCATTAGAGTACTTC	CASSFQSLEYF
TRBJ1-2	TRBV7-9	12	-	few	TGTGCCAGCAGCGGGGGCAACTATGGCTACACCTTC	CASSGGNYGYTF
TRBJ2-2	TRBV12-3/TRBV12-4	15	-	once	TGTGCCAGCAGCTTTTTCGGGGGAAACACCGGGGAGCTGTTTTTT	CASSFFGGNTGELFF
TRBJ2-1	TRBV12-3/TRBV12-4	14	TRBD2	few	TGTGCCAGCAGTCCCGGGACTAGCGCCAATGAGCAGTTCTTC	CASSPGTSANEQFF
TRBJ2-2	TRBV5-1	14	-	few	TGCGCCAGCAGCAACACCAGGGGCACCGGGGAGCTGTTTTTT	CASSNTRGTGELFF
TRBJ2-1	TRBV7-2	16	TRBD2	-	TGTGCCAGCAGCTCAAATAGCGGGGGCTCCTACAATGAGCAGTTCTTC	CASSSNSGGSYNEQFF
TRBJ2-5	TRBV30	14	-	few	TGTGCCTGGAGTGTACACAGGGTGCAAGAGACCCAGTACTTC	CAWSVHRVQETQYF
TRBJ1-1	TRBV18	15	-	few	TGTGCCAGCTCGACTACAACAGCGATGAACACTGAAGCTTTCTTT	CASSTTTAMNTEAFF
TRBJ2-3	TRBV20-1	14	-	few	TGCAGTGCCGAAAGTCAGGGGAGCACAGATACGCAGTATTTT	CSAESQGSTDTQYF
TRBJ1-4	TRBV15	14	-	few	TGTGCCACCAGCAGAGGGTCCACTAATGAAAAACTGTTTTTT	CATSRGSTNEKLFF
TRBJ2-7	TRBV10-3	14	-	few	TGTGCCATCAGACTAACCGGGACCTTCTACGAGCAGTACTTC	CAIRLTGTFYEQYF
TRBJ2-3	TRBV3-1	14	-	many	TGTGCCAGCAGCCAAGGGATCATCACAGATACGCAGTATTTT	CASSQGIITDTQYF
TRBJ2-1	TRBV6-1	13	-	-	TGTGCCAGCAGAGGGTATTCCTACAATGAGCAGTTCTTC	CASRGYSYNEQFF
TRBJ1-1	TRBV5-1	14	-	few	TGCGCCAGCAGCGAGGGGGTACAGAACACTGAAGCTTTCTTT	CASSEGVQNTEAFF
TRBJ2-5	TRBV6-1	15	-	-	TGTGCCAGCACAGAACTCCTGCCACCGCGGGAGACCCAGTACTTC	CASTELLPPRETQYF
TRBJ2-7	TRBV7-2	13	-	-	TGTGCCAGCAGCTTAGCGGGCGATTACGAGCAGTACTTC	CASSLAGDYEQYF
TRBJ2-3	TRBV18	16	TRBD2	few	TGTGCCAGCTCACCACTAGCGGGAGGCAGCACAGATACGCAGTATTTT	CASSPLAGGSTDTQYF
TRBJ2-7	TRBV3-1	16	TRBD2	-	TGTGCCAGCAGCCAAAAAGCGGGACTAGCGGGTTACGAGCAGTACTTC	CASSQKAGLAGYEQYF
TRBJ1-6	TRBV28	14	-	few	TGTGCCAGCAGTTCGCAGAGTTTGAATTCACCCCTCCACTTT	CASSSQSLNSPLHF